These 20 T cell receptor beta chains were all obtained from the same sample, sequenced in a study of CD8 T cells in ankylosing spondylitis. From the 5' RACE reads, TCRdb called clonotypes with MiXCR, one entry per CDR3 protein. Of fewer than 180,000 distinct CDR3 sequences detected, under 45% appear once; the ten largest clones hold around 15%. The sample taken for sequencing was synovial fluid, either unsorted or a sorted T cell fraction (not recorded which). These TCRs come from a male donor with ankylosing spondylitis.

V and J are TRBV15 and TRBJ2-3, with 13 bases lining up with TRBD2. The CDR3 runs 16 residues. Trimming took 5 bases from V and 5 from J; bases not matched to a gene: 7. Per the germline V gene, CDR1 is LNHNV and CDR2 is YYDKDF (reference sequence). CDR3 in DNA: TGTGCCACCAGCGGAGGACTAGCGGGAGTTGGAGATACGCAGTATTTT. Its translation: CATSGGLAGVGDTQYF.

The chain joins TRBV6-5 to TRBJ1-1, with D tentatively TRBD1 (5 bases). The CDR3 runs to 17 residues. The germline V and J ends were trimmed by 4 bases and 4 bases, with 22 bases remaining between them. CDR1 and CDR2 (germline): MNHEY, SVGAGI. The CDR3 is CASSLFPHGGGVTEAFF. CDR3 in DNA: TGTGCCAGCAGTTTATTTCCCCATGGGGGGGGGGTCACTGAAGCTTTCTTT.

Only a few counts were recorded for this clonotype. The V call is TRBV7-9, the J call TRBJ2-7, with D perhaps matching TRBD1 (6 bases). Germline loops: CDR1 SEHNR, CDR2 FQNEAQ (reference sequence). V was pared by 8 bases and J by 2 bases, with 10 bases between. CDR3 length: 12 amino acids. As DNA, the CDR3 is TGTGCCAGCGGGGACATCGCCTACGAGCAGTACTTC. It is translated as CASGDIAYEQYF.

The V gene is TRBV9, the J gene TRBJ1-1, with a possible D match to TRBD1 (5 bases). The V end was cut by 0 bases, the J end by 2 bases, with 11 bases between. This CDR3 is 15 amino acids long. From germline, CDR1 is SGDLS and CDR2 YYNGEE. The CDR3 region is CASSVEGRGNTEAFF. In DNA, the CDR3 is TGTGCCAGCAGCGTAGAAGGAAGGGGTAACACTGAAGCTTTCTTT.

This clonotype was observed many times. The chain has TRBV15 and TRBJ2-7; 7 nucleotides align to TRBD1. The CDR3 is made up of 14 amino acids. Germline CDR1 reads LNHNV; CDR2 reads YYDKDF (reference sequence). Unmatched junction bases numbered 7, after V lost 5 bases and J lost 3 bases. The CDR3 here is CATSPEAGGYEQYF. The DNA for the CDR3 is TGTGCCACCAGCCCGGAAGCAGGGGGCTACGAGCAGTACTTC.

The chain couples TRBV4-3 to TRBJ2-1; 7 positions agree with TRBD2. This CDR3 is built from 19 residues. Unmatched junction bases numbered 16, after V lost 2 bases and J lost 3 bases. Per the germline V gene, CDR1 is LGHNA and CDR2 is YSLEER. The CDR3 protein is CASSQNGEGQRGFYNEQFF. In nucleotides, the CDR3 is TGCGCCAGCAGCCAAAATGGGGAGGGCCAGCGGGGCTTCTACAATGAGCAGTTCTTC.

The V call is TRBV7-9, the J call TRBJ2-5; possibly TRBD1 for D (6 bases). This CDR3 is built from 15 residues. V was pared by 5 bases and J by 2 bases, with 15 bases between. Germline V gene data show CDR1 as SEHNR and CDR2 as FQNEAQ (reference sequence). CDR3 nucleotides: TGTGCCAGCAGCCTCGGGACACGGAATCAAGAGACCCAGTACTTC. It encodes CASSLGTRNQETQYF.

This clonotype has only a few counts. The rearrangement links TRBV7-3 to TRBJ2-1; the D gene is possibly TRBD2 (6 bases). The V end was cut by 5 bases, the J end by 4 bases, with 12 bases between. Germline V gene lookup returns CDR1 SGHTA and CDR2 FQGTGA. This CDR3 region has 14 residues. CDR3 residues: CASSPSGEYNEQFF. The CDR3 region has the DNA TGTGCCAGCAGCCCGTCGGGGGAGTACAATGAGCAGTTCTTC.

This clonotype was observed a few times. The chain uses TRBV6-2 or TRBV6-3 and TRBJ2-1, with 14 bases fitting TRBD2. J gave up 6 bases and V 2 bases, and 0 bases lay outside the gene matches. The germline V gene has CDR1 MNHEY and CDR2 SVGEGT. This CDR3 has 15 amino acids. The CDR3 DNA is TGTGCCAGCAGTTACGGGACTAGCGGGGGCAATGAGCAGTTCTTC. Translated: CASSYGTSGGNEQFF.

This clonotype was seen a handful of times. The chain couples TRBV18 to TRBJ1-2; D gene uncertain. This CDR3 spans 13 amino acids. Between the trimmed V and J ends, which lost 4 bases and 2 bases, there was a span of 8 bases. Germline V gene data show CDR1 as KGHSH and CDR2 as LQKENI. This chain's CDR3 is CASSLSGNYGYTF. The CDR3 DNA follows: TGTGCCAGCTCACTTTCGGGGAACTATGGCTACACCTTC.

The chain links TRBV25-1 to TRBJ2-3; TRBD2 aligns across 13 bases. Germline assignment: CDR1 MGHDK and CDR2 SYGVNS. The V and J ends lost 1 base and 6 bases, in that order; junction bases with no gene match: 7. This CDR3 has 17 residues. The CDR3 sequence is CASSESSGLAGTDTQYF. The DNA of the CDR3 is TGTGCCAGCAGTGAATCCTCGGGACTAGCGGGAACCGATACGCAGTATTTT. The entire variable domain, with the rest obtained from reference TRBV25-1 and TRBJ2-3, is as follows: EADIYQTPRYLVIGTGKKITLECSQTMGHDKMYWYQQDPGMELHLIHYSYGVNSTEKGDLSSESTVSRIRTEHFPLTLESARPSHTSQYLCASSESSGLAGTDTQYFGPGTRLTVL.

This clonotype was found a few times. CDR3: CSVESRGGYTQYF. The CDR3 DNA reads as TGCAGCGTTGAGTCGCGAGGGGGATATACGCAGTATTTT. The genes are TRBV29-1 and TRBJ2-3, with D possibly TRBD1 on 6 matching bases. The ends were cut back, 3 bases at V and 7 bases at J, with 14 bases in the middle. The germline V gene encodes CDR1 SQVTM and CDR2 ANQGSEA. This CDR3 spans 13 amino acids.

This clonotype appeared a few times. The genes are TRBV20-1 and TRBJ2-7, with 10 bases matching TRBD2. Germline V gene lookup returns CDR1 DFQATT and CDR2 SNEGSKA (reference sequence). The V gene end was trimmed by 3 bases and the J gene end by 3 bases; junction bases not matched to a gene: 11. This CDR3 has 16 residues. Here the CDR3 DNA reads TGCAGTGCTAGGAACGGACTAGCGGAGCACCTCTACGAGCAGTACTTC. Its translation: CSARNGLAEHLYEQYF.

Here the CDR3 DNA reads TGTGCCAGCAGTCGTATTCCGGACAGCCGCTATGGCTACACCTTC. Its protein is CASSRIPDSRYGYTF. The V gene is TRBV27, the J gene TRBJ1-2; tentative D call: TRBD1 (6 bases). The V end was cut by 5 bases, the J end by 4 bases, with 17 bases between. Germline CDR1 and CDR2: MNHEY and SMNVEV (reference sequence). The CDR3 contains 15 residues.

In its sample, this clonotype was seen many times. V usage is TRBV11-2 and J usage is TRBJ2-7; D ambiguous. CDR1 SGHAT and CDR2 FQNNGV come from the germline V gene. The V and J ends lost 1 base and 6 bases respectively, with 13 bases between them. The CDR3 is 14 residues long. The CDR3: CASSLGAGPLEQYF. The DNA for the CDR3 is TGTGCCAGCAGCTTAGGGGCAGGCCCCCTCGAGCAGTACTTC.

The chain is built from TRBV2 and TRBJ2-1; D is uncertain. Germline CDR1 is SNHLY and CDR2 is FYNNEI. The CDR3 extends over 17 amino acids. The ends were cut back, 8 bases at V and 0 bases at J, with 20 bases in the middle. The CDR3 DNA follows: TGTGCCAGCGCAGCCCGGTGGCAACCAAGCTCCTACAATGAGCAGTTCTTC. Amino acid sequence: CASAARWQPSSYNEQFF.

The chain is built from TRBV20-1 and TRBJ1-1; 8 nucleotides line up with TRBD1. The CDR3 is 15 residues long. The V segment lost 1 base and the J segment 1 base; nucleotides outside the gene matches: 5. The germline V gene has CDR1 DFQATT and CDR2 SNEGSKA (reference sequence). CDR3 residues: CSARGGQDKNTEAFF. CDR3 coding DNA: TGCAGTGCTAGAGGGGGACAGGACAAGAACACTGAAGCTTTCTTT.

This clonotype was detected only once. J is TRBJ2-1 and V is TRBV2; no clear D. Trimming took 10 bases from V and 6 from J, leaving 22 bases between them. In germline, CDR1 is SNHLY, CDR2 FYNNEI. The CDR3 runs 15 residues. CDR3 sequence (DNA): TGTGCCATAGCCTTCCTTGAATACCCCTCCAATGAGCAGTTCTTC. It yields the protein CAIAFLEYPSNEQFF. Variable domain in full (rest from reference TRBV2 and TRBJ2-1): EPEVTQTPSHQVTQMGQEVILRCVPISNHLYFYWYRQILGQKVEFLVSFYNNEISEKSEIFDDQFSVERPDGSNFTLKIRSTKLEDSAMYFCAIAFLEYPSNEQFFGPGTRLTVL.

The J gene is TRBJ2-1, the V gene TRBV4-1; 7 nucleotides match TRBD2. V lost 1 base and J lost 0; bases outside the gene matches: 12. This CDR3 spans 19 amino acids. CDR1 is MGHRA, CDR2 YSYEKL, per germline. The CDR3: CASSQVRLAGRSSYNEQFF. The CDR3 DNA reads as TGCGCCAGCAGCCAAGTGAGACTAGCTGGACGTTCCTCCTACAATGAGCAGTTCTTC.

V is TRBV6-5 and J is TRBJ2-1, with D unresolved. Looked up from germline, CDR1 is MNHEY and CDR2 is SVGAGI. V dropped 4 bases and J dropped 5 bases, with 12 bases sitting between them. The CDR3 contains 14 residues. CDR3 amino acids: CASSSTLIHNEQFF. CDR3 coding DNA: TGTGCCAGCAGTTCCACCCTAATACACAATGAGCAGTTCTTC.